These 13 T cell receptor beta chains came from one sample sequenced in a study of cytomegalovirus exposure and HLA in healthy donors. PCR used 60 Vbeta primers and 13 Jbeta primers. Clones were read by immunoSEQ multiplex PCR, and TCRdb kept only the in-frame ones, dropping some. This sample has some 110,000 clones; around 80% occur once, and the top ten carry approximately 13%. Input material: PBMCs. The receptors shown here come from a woman in her fifties or sixties in good health and CMV-seropositive.

This clone appeared a few times. This chain uses TRBV4-1 with TRBJ2-3; no firm D call. The germline CDR1 and CDR2 sequences are MGHRA and YSYEKL. Trimming left V 1 base short and J 0 bases short, with 14 bases between. The CDR3 is made up of 17 amino acids. The CDR3 loop is CASSQGPLSTSTDTQYF. The DNA for the CDR3 is TGCGCCAGCAGCCAAGGTCCCCTGAGTACTAGCACAGATACGCAGTATTTT.

This sequence joins TRBV18 and TRBJ2-1; D not certain. The V end was cut by 3 bases, the J end by 0 bases, with 9 bases between. The CDR3 covers 15 residues. Germline CDR1 reads KGHSH; CDR2 reads LQKENI. The CDR3, as DNA: TGTGCCAGCTCACCTAGTCAAAGCTCCTACAATGAGCAGTTCTTC. Protein product: CASSPSQSSYNEQFF.

This clone has a handful of counts. This chain links TRBV25-1 with TRBJ1-4; no firm D call. The germline V gene encodes CDR1 MGHDK and CDR2 SYGVNS. V lost 6 bases, J lost 3 bases, and 14 bases lay in between. This CDR3 spans 15 amino acids. The CDR3 region is CASSPDAGPNEKLFF. Written as DNA, the CDR3 is TGTGCCAGCAGCCCCGATGCAGGCCCTAATGAAAAACTGTTTTTT.

The CDR3 DNA is TGTGCCACCGCGGGACAGCATAACACCGGGGAGCTGTTTTTT. Its translation is CATAGQHNTGELFF. J is TRBJ2-2 and V is TRBV19, with D possibly TRBD1 on 7 matching bases. Germline CDR1 reads LNHDA; CDR2 reads SQIVND (reference sequence). The CDR3 extends over 14 amino acids. Trimming took off 10 bases at V and 2 bases at J, with 14 bases between the two ends.

In this sample, this clone turned up a few times. This sequence joins TRBV6-5 and TRBJ2-2; a weak D match, TRBD2 (5 bases). The length of the CDR3 is 14 residues. Trimming removed 2 bases at V and 6 bases at J, with 10 bases between. Germline CDR1 is MNHEY and CDR2 is SVGAGI. The CDR3 sequence is CASSYGRTAGELFF. In nucleotides, the CDR3 is TGTGCCAGCAGTTACGGTCGGACTGCCGGGGAGCTGTTTTTT.

The chain is built from TRBV7-2 and TRBJ2-1, with 10 bases identical to TRBD2. CDR3 length: 15 amino acids. With 4 bases clipped from V and 7 bases from J, the junction kept 7 bases outside the gene matches. Germline V gene lookup returns CDR1 SGHTA and CDR2 FQGNSA. In DNA, the CDR3 is TGTGCCAGCAGCTCAAGGACTAGCGGTGGGAATGAGCAGTTCTTC. Its translation: CASSSRTSGGNEQFF.

V gene TRBV6-5 combines with J gene TRBJ2-3; D possibly corresponds to TRBD2 (6 bases). Germline-derived CDR1 and CDR2 are MNHEY and SVGAGI. Trimming removed 7 bases from V and 1 base from J, with 15 bases in between. This CDR3 region has 15 residues. CDR3 loop: CASNPGDLGTDTQYF. The CDR3 coding sequence is TGTGCCAGCAATCCTGGGGACTTAGGCACAGATACGCAGTATTTT.

This clone was detected a few times. V and J are TRBV7-2 and TRBJ2-3; 8 bases fit TRBD2. The V segment lost 0 bases and the J segment 0 bases; nucleotides outside the gene matches: 5. Germline values: CDR1 SGHTA, CDR2 FQGNSA. The CDR3 has 17 residues. This chain's CDR3 is CASSLALSGASTDTQYF. CDR3 in DNA: TGTGCCAGCAGCTTAGCGCTTAGCGGGGCTAGCACAGATACGCAGTATTTT. Based on the CDR3 plus reference TRBV7-2 and TRBJ2-3, the full variable domain is GAGVSQSPSNKVTEKGKDVELRCDPISGHTALYWYRQSLGQGLEFLIYFQGNSAPDKSGLPSDRFSAERTGGSVSTLTIQRTQQEDSAVYLCASSLALSGASTDTQYFGPGTRLTVL.

The V and J genes are TRBV14 and TRBJ2-1; 10 nucleotides line up with TRBD2. CDR3 length equals 15 residues. Germline lookup yields CDR1 SGHDN and CDR2 FVKESK. The junction had 8 bases not matched to a gene; V was cut back by 4 bases and J by 8 bases. The chain's CDR3 is CASSLAGGYIYEQFF. CDR3 nucleotide sequence: TGTGCCAGCAGCCTAGCGGGGGGCTACATCTATGAGCAGTTCTTC.

The V and J genes are TRBV11-1 and TRBJ2-1, with 11 bases lining up with TRBD1. The germline CDR1 and CDR2 sequences are SGHAT and FQDESV (reference sequence). Trimming took 4 bases from V and 6 from J; bases not matched to a gene: 2. The CDR3 is 14 residues long. Here the CDR3 DNA reads TGTGCCAGCAGCTGGACAGGGGGCCTCAATGAGCAGTTCTTC. Translating gives CASSWTGGLNEQFF.

This clone has more than one count but fewer than ten. The chain joins TRBV7-8 to TRBJ1-1; D possibly corresponds to TRBD1 (6 bases). The germline CDR1 and CDR2 sequences are SGHVS and FQNEAQ. There are 14 residues in the CDR3. V gave up 5 bases and J gave up 9 bases, with 19 bases separating them. The CDR3 DNA sequence: TGTGCCAGCAGCCAACGTCGACAGGACCCTCAAGCTTTCTTT. Translating it yields CASSQRRQDPQAFF. Full variable domain (outside the CDR3, taken from reference TRBV7-8 and TRBJ1-1): GAGVSQSPRYKVAKRGQDVALRCDPISGHVSLFWYQQALGQGPEFLTYFQNEAQLDKSGLPSDRFFAERPEGSVSTLKIQRTQQEDSAVYLCASSQRRQDPQAFFGQGTRLTVV.

Remarks on this clone: The germline gene is not matched at one end of the junction; a read error may be the cause. This chain connects TRBV25-1 to TRBJ2-7, with 7 bases fitting TRBD2. This CDR3 has 13 amino acids. Germline assignment: CDR1 MGHDK and CDR2 SYGVNS. CDR3: CASSEYNWEGLDF. CDR3 DNA sequence: TGTGCCAGCAGTGAATACAATTGGGAGGGTTTGGACTTC.

The chain has TRBV5-1 and TRBJ2-7, with 9 nucleotides matching TRBD1. The germline CDR1 and CDR2 sequences are SGHRS and YFSETQ. The junction had 9 bases not matched to a gene; V was cut back by 4 bases and J by 7 bases. There are 14 residues in the CDR3. The CDR3 protein is CASSTGQGLGEQYF. Written as DNA, the CDR3 is TGCGCCAGCAGCACGGGACAGGGTCTGGGAGAGCAGTACTTC.